This entry lists 30 T cell receptor beta chains sequenced from one sample in a study of immune evolution from preneoplasia to lung adenocarcinoma. The assay was immunoSEQ multiplex PCR, and TCRdb's table has in-frame clones only and misses some. The sample carries approximately 4,400 clones, under 80% recorded once. Sample: FFPE minimally invasive lung adenocarcinoma tissue. These receptors were taken from a person aged 65 to 85 with lung adenocarcinoma.

J is TRBJ2-3 and V is TRBV5-1; unclear D gene. The V gene's germline CDR1 is SGHRS and CDR2 YFSETQ. Trimming stripped 4 bases from V and 3 bases from J, with 12 bases between. The CDR3 totals 14 residues. The CDR3 nucleotides read TGCGCCAGCAGCCACCTCCATACGACAGATACGCAGTATTTT. It codes for CASSHLHTTDTQYF.

The chain has TRBV7-3 and TRBJ2-1; no clear D. CDR1 SGHTA and CDR2 FQGTGA come from the germline V gene. This CDR3 comprises 15 residues. V gave up 5 bases and J gave up 3 bases, with 14 bases separating them. CDR3 in amino acids: CASSPLPGRYNEQFF. CDR3 in DNA: TGTGCCAGCAGCCCCCTCCCCGGACGCTACAATGAGCAGTTCTTC.

The rearrangement joins TRBV7-3 to TRBJ2-3; D not certain. The CDR3 totals 18 residues. Germline lookup yields CDR1 SGHTA and CDR2 FQGTGA. V lost 1 base, J lost 1 base, and 18 bases lay in between. Here the CDR3 DNA reads TGTGCCAGCAGCTTAAGCGCGGCTAGGGCCTCGGGCACAGATACGCAGTATTTT. Translation: CASSLSAARASGTDTQYF. The whole variable domain, filled in from reference TRBV7-3 and TRBJ2-3, reads GAGVSQTPSNKVTEKGKYVELRCDPISGHTALYWYRQSLGQGPEFLIYFQGTGAADDSGLPNDRFFAVRPEGSVSTLKIQRTERGDSAVYLCASSLSAARASGTDTQYFGPGTRLTVL.

The CDR3 DNA reads TGTGCCAGCAGTCAGGACGGGAAGTTCTCCTACGAGCAGTACTTC. It encodes CASSQDGKFSYEQYF. The chain joins TRBV25-1 to TRBJ2-5; D perhaps matches TRBD2 (5 bases). With the DNA end fitting TRBJ2-7 better, the J assignment may be wrong. This CDR3 contains 15 residues. Germline CDR1 and CDR2: MGHDK and SYGVNS.

The CDR3 sequence: CASSSTKGLAGGYNEQFF. Written as DNA, the CDR3 is TGTGCCAGCAGCTCTACCAAGGGACTAGCGGGGGGTTACAATGAGCAGTTCTTC. The chain couples TRBV7-2 to TRBJ2-1, with 15 bases aligning to TRBD2. The CDR3 sequence is 18 residues long. Germline assignment: CDR1 SGHTA and CDR2 FQGNSA. With V trimmed by 4 bases and J by 4 bases, 8 bases remained unmatched.

The chain combines TRBV5-4 with TRBJ1-1; 10 nucleotides align to TRBD1. This CDR3 has 16 residues. CDR1 is SGHNT, CDR2 YYREEE, per germline (reference sequence). J lost 0 bases, V lost 4 bases, and 6 bases had no gene match. CDR3 sequence (DNA): TGTGCCAGCAGCCTGCCGGGACAGGGGATGAACACTGAAGCTTTCTTT. Translating it yields CASSLPGQGMNTEAFF.

This clone was picked up one time. The J gene is TRBJ2-1, the V gene TRBV13; 11 positions match TRBD2. The trim removed 3 bases at V and 7 bases at J, leaving 5 bases unmatched. CDR1 is PRHDT and CDR2 is FYEKMQ in the germline V gene (reference sequence). The CDR3 consists of 15 residues. CDR3 residues: CASSFIAGGINEQFF. CDR3 in DNA: TGTGCCAGCAGCTTTATAGCGGGGGGGATTAATGAGCAGTTCTTC.

This clone was detected once. The chain has TRBV4-1 and TRBJ2-7; D unclear. The length of the CDR3 is 14 residues. Per the germline V gene, CDR1 is MGHRA and CDR2 is YSYEKL. V lost 0 bases and J lost 10, with 16 bases in between. CDR3 amino acids: CASSQDQGPLHQYF. CDR3 coding DNA: TGCGCCAGCAGCCAAGATCAAGGACCGCTGCACCAGTACTTC.

The chain couples TRBV4-1 to TRBJ2-7, with D unresolved. V lost 7 bases and J lost 0, with 16 bases in between. The CDR3 runs 15 residues. The germline V gene encodes CDR1 MGHRA and CDR2 YSYEKL. The CDR3 sequence: CASTHQAEGSYEQYF. The CDR3 region has the DNA TGCGCCAGCACCCACCAGGCCGAAGGCTCCTACGAGCAGTACTTC.

This clone was seen just once. V usage is TRBV2 and J usage is TRBJ1-3, with 9 bases that match TRBD1. The V and J ends lost 3 bases and 3 bases, in that order; junction bases with no gene match: 6. This CDR3 spans 16 amino acids. The germline gives CDR1 SNHLY, CDR2 FYNNEI. This CDR3 reads CASSERTGAFGNTIYF. Written as DNA, the CDR3 is TGTGCCAGCAGTGAGAGGACAGGGGCATTTGGAAACACCATATATTTT. Full variable domain (missing parts from reference TRBV2 and TRBJ1-3): EPEVTQTPSHQVTQMGQEVILRCVPISNHLYFYWYRQILGQKVEFLVSFYNNEISEKSEIFDDQFSVERPDGSNFTLKIRSTKLEDSAMYFCASSERTGAFGNTIYFGEGSWLTVV.

The V call is TRBV6-1, the J call TRBJ2-7; D possibly corresponds to TRBD1 (5 bases). The V gene's germline CDR1 is MNHNS and CDR2 SASEGT. V lost 2 bases and J lost 2, with 7 bases in between. The CDR3 sequence is 13 residues long. The CDR3 region has the DNA TGTGCCAGCAGTGAAAGGGGAACCTACGAGCAGTACTTC. Amino acid sequence: CASSERGTYEQYF.

This chain joins TRBV11-2 and TRBJ1-5; D possibly corresponds to TRBD1 (6 bases). Trimming took off 3 bases at V and 0 bases at J, with 18 bases between the two ends. The CDR3 is made up of 18 amino acids. Germline assignment: CDR1 SGHAT and CDR2 FQNNGV. The CDR3 region is CASSFILGARNSNQPQHF. DNA of the CDR3: TGTGCCAGCAGCTTTATATTGGGGGCTAGAAATAGCAATCAGCCCCAGCATTTT.

V usage is TRBV5-4 and J usage is TRBJ2-3; 9 nucleotides line up with TRBD1. The V segment lost 5 bases and the J segment 2 bases; nucleotides outside the gene matches: 6. Germline-derived CDR1 and CDR2 are SGHNT and YYREEE (reference sequence). CDR3 length equals 15 residues. CDR3 sequence: CASRTGTGHTDTQYF. In DNA, the CDR3 is TGTGCCAGCAGGACCGGGACAGGGCACACAGATACGCAGTATTTT.

The V and J genes are TRBV13 and TRBJ2-7; 8 positions match TRBD2. This CDR3 comprises 12 residues. V was pared by 2 bases and J by 7 bases, with 1 base of the junction left unmatched. Germline loops: CDR1 PRHDT, CDR2 FYEKMQ (reference sequence). The CDR3 loop reads CASSLIAGEQYF. In nucleotides, the CDR3 is TGTGCCAGCAGCTTAATAGCGGGGGAGCAGTACTTC.

This chain links TRBV7-9 with TRBJ2-1; no clear D. Germline V CDR1 and CDR2: SEHNR, FQNEAQ (reference sequence). The CDR3 loop spans 13 amino acids. V lost 1 base and J 0 bases, leaving 1 base between the germline ends. The CDR3 region is CASSLVSYNEQFF. The CDR3 coding sequence is TGTGCCAGCAGCTTAGTCTCCTACAATGAGCAGTTCTTC.

The J gene is TRBJ2-1, the V gene TRBV2, with unresolved D. The germline V and J ends were trimmed by 5 bases and 7 bases, with 15 bases remaining between them. The germline V gene has CDR1 SNHLY and CDR2 FYNNEI. This CDR3 spans 14 amino acids. The CDR3 region is CASSLQTTLNEQFF. The DNA for the CDR3 is TGTGCCAGCAGTCTACAGACCACCTTGAATGAGCAGTTCTTC.

V gene TRBV6-6 combines with J gene TRBJ1-2, with 7 nucleotides matching TRBD1. The trim removed 9 bases at V and 3 bases at J, leaving 1 base unmatched. Germline CDR1 is MNHNY and CDR2 is SVGAGI (reference sequence). The CDR3 consists of 11 residues. The CDR3 bases are TGTGCCAGTACAGGGGACTATGGCTACACCTTC. Protein: CASTGDYGYTF.

This clone is large within its sample. The CDR3 nucleotides are TGTGCCAGCAGCTTAGTAGGGACAGACGAAAAACTGTTTTTT. This codes for CASSLVGTDEKLFF. The V call is TRBV7-9, the J call TRBJ1-4, with 7 bases that match TRBD1. Germline-derived CDR1 and CDR2 are SEHNR and FQNEAQ (reference sequence). V dropped 1 base and J dropped 8; count of bases not matched to a gene: 4. The CDR3 totals 14 residues.

The CDR3 bases are TGTGCCAGCAGCTTGGGGAGGGGTTCACCCCTCCACTTT. As protein: CASSLGRGSPLHF. The chain uses TRBV11-2 and TRBJ1-6, with a possible D match to TRBD1 (5 bases). The V gene's germline CDR1 is SGHAT and CDR2 FQNNGV. The germline V and J ends were trimmed by 3 bases and 9 bases, with 9 bases remaining between them. This CDR3 is 13 amino acids long.

The genes are TRBV2 and TRBJ1-1; D uncertain. Germline loops: CDR1 SNHLY, CDR2 FYNNEI. V lost 6 bases to trimming and J lost 3 bases, with 5 bases between them. The CDR3 length is 11 residues. The CDR3 spells CASSPDTEAFF. CDR3 in DNA: TGTGCCAGCAGCCCCGACACTGAAGCTTTCTTT.

This chain links TRBV7-9 with TRBJ1-4; 7 bases line up with TRBD1. Germline CDR1 reads SEHNR; CDR2 reads FQNEAQ (reference sequence). There are 18 residues in the CDR3. V shed 2 bases, J shed 2 bases, and the junction held 11 bases outside the gene matches. CDR3 coding DNA: TGTGCCAGCAGCTTATTGGTCCAGGGGGGTACGACTAATGAAAAACTGTTTTTT. Protein sequence: CASSLLVQGGTTNEKLFF.

This clone has more than one count but fewer than ten. The V call is TRBV6-1, the J call TRBJ1-1; D unresolved. This CDR3 is built from 11 residues. In germline, CDR1 is MNHNS, CDR2 SASEGT. Trimming cost V 7 bases and J 9 bases, with 12 bases left between them. The CDR3 DNA follows: TGTGCCAGCATTACACAGAGAAAAGCTTTCTTT. Translating gives CASITQRKAFF.

The chain carries TRBV10-3 and TRBJ1-1, with unresolved D. This CDR3 region has 13 residues. The germline gives CDR1 ENHRY, CDR2 SYGVKD. V lost 6 bases, J lost 7 bases, and 15 bases lay in between. Here the CDR3 DNA reads TGTGCCATCAGCTTCGAACTCGGGATTGAAGCTTTCTTT. Protein product: CAISFELGIEAFF.

The chain has TRBV7-9 and TRBJ1-1; D gene unclear. The CDR3 runs to 13 residues. CDR1 and CDR2 (germline): SEHNR, FQNEAQ (reference sequence). Trimming took 6 bases from V and 1 from J, leaving 9 bases between them. The CDR3 loop reads CASRFQPNTEAFF. Here the CDR3 DNA reads TGTGCCAGCAGATTCCAACCGAACACTGAAGCTTTCTTT.

The chain carries TRBV19 and TRBJ1-1; perhaps TRBD1 as D (5 bases). Trimming took off 5 bases at V and 6 bases at J, with 16 bases between the two ends. The CDR3 contains 14 residues. Looked up from germline, CDR1 is LNHDA and CDR2 is SQIVND (reference sequence). The CDR3 region is CASSFGGTSSEAFF. DNA for the CDR3: TGTGCCAGTAGTTTCGGGGGGACGTCGTCTGAAGCTTTCTTT.

The V and J genes are TRBV30 and TRBJ1-2; D remains unclear. The CDR3 has 11 residues. V was clipped by 5 bases and J by 6 bases, with 10 bases between them. The germline V gene has CDR1 GTSNPN and CDR2 SVGIG (reference sequence). The CDR3 DNA follows: TGTGCCTGGTCAGGTTATGATGGCTACACCTTC. Its protein is CAWSGYDGYTF.

The gene calls are TRBV25-1 and TRBJ1-6; a possible D gene is TRBD1 (5 bases). The V gene's germline CDR1 is MGHDK and CDR2 SYGVNS. The CDR3 runs 15 residues. V was trimmed by 0 bases and J by 10 bases, leaving 13 bases between them. CDR3 DNA: TGTGCCAGCAGTGAATACGGGGCCTCGGGCTCACCCCTCCACTTT. Its protein product is CASSEYGASGSPLHF.

The chain links TRBV6-1 to TRBJ2-5; TRBD1 matches at 8 bases. The V gene's germline CDR1 is MNHNS and CDR2 SASEGT. This CDR3 region has 13 residues. Trimming at V came to 4 bases and at J to 5 bases, leaving 3 bases not matched to a gene. CDR3 coding DNA: TGTGCCAGCAGTGCCGACAGGGGTGAGACCCAGTACTTC. As protein: CASSADRGETQYF.

This sequence joins TRBV7-2 and TRBJ2-2; D remains ambiguous. Trimming left V 6 bases short and J 6 bases short, with 17 bases between. Germline V CDR1 and CDR2: SGHTA, FQGNSA. This CDR3 contains 15 residues. CDR3 region: CASRRSLGPAGELFF. CDR3 coding DNA: TGTGCCAGCAGACGATCCCTAGGGCCCGCCGGGGAGCTGTTTTTT.

This clone was seen a handful of times. The J gene is TRBJ1-5, the V gene TRBV4-2; 8 bases match TRBD1. CDR3 length: 15 residues. Looked up from germline, CDR1 is LGHNA and CDR2 is YNFKEQ. The ends lost 4 bases at V and 6 bases at J; junction bases unmatched: 8. The CDR3 loop is CASSPQAGGGQPQHF. In DNA form, the CDR3 reads TGTGCCAGCAGCCCCCAAGCAGGGGGCGGTCAGCCCCAGCATTTT.